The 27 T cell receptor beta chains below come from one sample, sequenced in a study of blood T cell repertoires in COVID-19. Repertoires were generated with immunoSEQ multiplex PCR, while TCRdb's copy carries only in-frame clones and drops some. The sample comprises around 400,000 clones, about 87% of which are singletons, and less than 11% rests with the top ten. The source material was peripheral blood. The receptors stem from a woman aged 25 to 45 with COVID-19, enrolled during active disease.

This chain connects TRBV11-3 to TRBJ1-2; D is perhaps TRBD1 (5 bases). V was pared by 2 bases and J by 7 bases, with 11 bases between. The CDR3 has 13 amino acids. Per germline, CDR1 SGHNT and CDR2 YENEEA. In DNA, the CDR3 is TGTGCCAGCAGCTTACAGGGCGGCGGTGGCTACACCTTC. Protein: CASSLQGGGGYTF.

CDR3 residues: CAISEPGGSGANVLTF. The CDR3 DNA reads as TGTGCCATCAGTGAACCGGGGGGATCTGGGGCCAACGTCCTGACTTTC. This chain joins TRBV10-3 and TRBJ2-6, with 7 bases aligning to TRBD2. The CDR3 sequence is 16 residues long. After removal of 3 bases from V and 1 base from J, the junction contained 3 bases not matched to a gene. Germline V CDR1 and CDR2: ENHRY, SYGVKD.

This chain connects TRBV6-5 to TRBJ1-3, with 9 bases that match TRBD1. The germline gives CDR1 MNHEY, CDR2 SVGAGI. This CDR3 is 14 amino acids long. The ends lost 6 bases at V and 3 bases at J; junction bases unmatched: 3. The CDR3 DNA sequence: TGTGCCAGCAGGAACAGGGGGCATGGAAACACCATATATTTT. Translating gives CASRNRGHGNTIYF.

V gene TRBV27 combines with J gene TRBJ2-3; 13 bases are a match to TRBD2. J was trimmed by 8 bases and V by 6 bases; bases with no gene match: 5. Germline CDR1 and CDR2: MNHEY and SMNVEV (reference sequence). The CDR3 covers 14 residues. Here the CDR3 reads CASSGLAGVGTQYF. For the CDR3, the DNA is TGTGCCAGCAGCGGACTAGCGGGAGTGGGTACGCAGTATTTT.

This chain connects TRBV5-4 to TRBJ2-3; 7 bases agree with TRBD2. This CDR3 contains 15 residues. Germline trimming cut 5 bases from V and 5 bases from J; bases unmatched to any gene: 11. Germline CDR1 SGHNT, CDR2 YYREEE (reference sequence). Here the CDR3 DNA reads TGTGCCAGCAGTTCGGCGGCGGGAGCCGTAGATACGCAGTATTTT. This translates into CASSSAAGAVDTQYF. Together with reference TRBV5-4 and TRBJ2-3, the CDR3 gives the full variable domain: ETGVTQSPTHLIKTRGQQVTLRCSSQSGHNTVSWYQQALGQGPQFIFQYYREEENGRGNFPPRFSGLQFPNYSSELNVNALELDDSALYLCASSSAAGAVDTQYFGPGTRLTVL.

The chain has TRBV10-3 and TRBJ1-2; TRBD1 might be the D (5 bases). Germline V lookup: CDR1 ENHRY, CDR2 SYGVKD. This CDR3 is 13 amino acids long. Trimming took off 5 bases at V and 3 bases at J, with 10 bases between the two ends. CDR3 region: CAISLQGDYGYTF. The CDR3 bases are TGTGCCATCAGTTTGCAGGGTGACTATGGCTACACCTTC.

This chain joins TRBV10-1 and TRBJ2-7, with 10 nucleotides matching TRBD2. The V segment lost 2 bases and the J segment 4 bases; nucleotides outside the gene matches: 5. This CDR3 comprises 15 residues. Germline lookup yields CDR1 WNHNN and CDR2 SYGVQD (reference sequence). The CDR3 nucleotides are TGCGCCAGCAGTGAGACGGCTAGCGGGAGATACGAGCAGTACTTC. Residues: CASSETASGRYEQYF.

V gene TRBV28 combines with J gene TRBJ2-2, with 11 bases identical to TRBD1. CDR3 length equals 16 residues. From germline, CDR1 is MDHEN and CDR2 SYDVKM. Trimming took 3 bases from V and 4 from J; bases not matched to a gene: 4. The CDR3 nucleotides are TGTGCCAGCAGTTTCCGGGACAGGGGGATCACCGGGGAGCTGTTTTTT. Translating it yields CASSFRDRGITGELFF.

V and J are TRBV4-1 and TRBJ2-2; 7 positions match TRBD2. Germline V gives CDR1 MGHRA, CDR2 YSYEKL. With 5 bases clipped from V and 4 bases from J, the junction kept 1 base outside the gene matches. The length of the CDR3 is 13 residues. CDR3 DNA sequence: TGCGCCAGCAGCGGGGGGGGCACCGGGGAGCTGTTTTTT. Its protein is CASSGGGTGELFF.

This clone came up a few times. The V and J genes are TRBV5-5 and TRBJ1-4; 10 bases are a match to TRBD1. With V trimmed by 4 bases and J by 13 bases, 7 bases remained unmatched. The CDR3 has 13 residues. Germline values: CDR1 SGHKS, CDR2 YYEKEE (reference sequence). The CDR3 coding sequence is TGTGCCAGCAGCAGAGACAGGGGGCAATCACTGTTTTTT. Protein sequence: CASSRDRGQSLFF.

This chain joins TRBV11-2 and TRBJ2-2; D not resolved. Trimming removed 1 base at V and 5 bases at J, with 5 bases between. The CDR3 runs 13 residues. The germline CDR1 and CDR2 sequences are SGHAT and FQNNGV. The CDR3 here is CASSLGGTGELFF. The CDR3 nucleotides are TGTGCCAGCAGCTTAGGCGGTACCGGGGAGCTGTTTTTT.

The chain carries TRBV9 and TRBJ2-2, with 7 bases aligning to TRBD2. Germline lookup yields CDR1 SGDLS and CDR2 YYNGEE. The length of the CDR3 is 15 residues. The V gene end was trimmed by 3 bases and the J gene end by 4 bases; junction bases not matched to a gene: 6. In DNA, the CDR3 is TGTGCCAGCAGCGCTAGCGGCGGGGGCACCGGGGAGCTGTTTTTT. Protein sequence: CASSASGGGTGELFF.

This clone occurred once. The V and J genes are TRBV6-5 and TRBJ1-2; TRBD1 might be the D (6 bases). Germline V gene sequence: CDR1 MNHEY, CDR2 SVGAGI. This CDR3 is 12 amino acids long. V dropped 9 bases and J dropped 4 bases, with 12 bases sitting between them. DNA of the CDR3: TGTGCCAGTCTTCGGACAGCCTATGGCTACACCTTC. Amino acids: CASLRTAYGYTF.

The CDR3 nucleotides are TGTGCCAGCAGCCAAGGGACAGGAGTTTCAGATACGCAGTATTTT. Translation gives CASSQGTGVSDTQYF. The rearrangement joins TRBV3-1 (or the pseudogene TRBV3-2) to TRBJ2-3; the match to TRBD1 covers 7 bases. From germline, CDR1 is LGHDT and CDR2 YNNKEL (reference sequence). The V and J ends lost 1 base and 4 bases, in that order; junction bases with no gene match: 5. CDR3 length: 15 residues.

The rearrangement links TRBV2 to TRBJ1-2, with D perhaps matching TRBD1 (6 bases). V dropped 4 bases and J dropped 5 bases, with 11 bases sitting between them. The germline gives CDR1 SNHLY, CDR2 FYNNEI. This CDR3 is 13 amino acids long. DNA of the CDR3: TGTGCCAGCAGTGGACAGAGGGGGTATGGCTACACCTTC. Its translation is CASSGQRGYGYTF.

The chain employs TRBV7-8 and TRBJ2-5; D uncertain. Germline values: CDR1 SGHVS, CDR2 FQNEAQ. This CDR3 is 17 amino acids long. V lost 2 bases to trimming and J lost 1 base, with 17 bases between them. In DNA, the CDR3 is TGTGCCAGCAGCTTAAAATCTGGTTTACTTCCCCAAGAGACCCAGTACTTC. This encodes CASSLKSGLLPQETQYF.

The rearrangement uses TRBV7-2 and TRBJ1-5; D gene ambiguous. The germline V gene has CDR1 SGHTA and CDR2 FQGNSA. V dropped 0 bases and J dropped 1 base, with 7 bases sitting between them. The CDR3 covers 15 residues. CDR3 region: CASSLAAGSNQPQHF. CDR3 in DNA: TGTGCCAGCAGCTTAGCGGCGGGGAGCAATCAGCCCCAGCATTTT.

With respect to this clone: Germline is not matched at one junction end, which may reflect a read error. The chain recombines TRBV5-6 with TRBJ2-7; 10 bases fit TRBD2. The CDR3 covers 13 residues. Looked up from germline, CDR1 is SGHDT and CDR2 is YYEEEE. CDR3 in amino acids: CASSTLAGSLMSF. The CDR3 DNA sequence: TGTGCCAGCAGCACACTAGCGGGAAGTTTGATGAGCTTC.

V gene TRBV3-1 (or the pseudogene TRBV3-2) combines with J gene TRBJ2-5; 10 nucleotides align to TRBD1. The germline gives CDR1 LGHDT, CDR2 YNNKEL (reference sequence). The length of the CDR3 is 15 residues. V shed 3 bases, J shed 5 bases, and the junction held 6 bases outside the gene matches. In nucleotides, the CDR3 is TGTGCCAGCAGCCAGGGGGACAGGGGCTGGGAGACCCAGTACTTC. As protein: CASSQGDRGWETQYF.

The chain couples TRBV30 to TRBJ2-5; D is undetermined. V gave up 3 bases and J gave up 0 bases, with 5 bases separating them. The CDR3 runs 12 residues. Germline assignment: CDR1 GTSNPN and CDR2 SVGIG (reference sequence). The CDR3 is CAWSVNQETQYF. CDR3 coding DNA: TGTGCCTGGAGCGTAAACCAAGAGACCCAGTACTTC.

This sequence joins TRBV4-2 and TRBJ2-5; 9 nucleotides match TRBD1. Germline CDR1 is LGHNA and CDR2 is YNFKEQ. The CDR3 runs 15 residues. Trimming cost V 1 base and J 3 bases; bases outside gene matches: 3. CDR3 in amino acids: CASSQVDRGKETQYF. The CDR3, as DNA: TGTGCCAGCAGCCAAGTCGACAGGGGGAAAGAGACCCAGTACTTC.

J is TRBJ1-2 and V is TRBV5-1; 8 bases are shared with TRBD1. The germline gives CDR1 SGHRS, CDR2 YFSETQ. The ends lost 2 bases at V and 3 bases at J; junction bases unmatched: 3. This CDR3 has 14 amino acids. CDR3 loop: CASSLQGVDYGYTF. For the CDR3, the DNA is TGCGCCAGCAGCTTACAGGGGGTCGACTATGGCTACACCTTC.

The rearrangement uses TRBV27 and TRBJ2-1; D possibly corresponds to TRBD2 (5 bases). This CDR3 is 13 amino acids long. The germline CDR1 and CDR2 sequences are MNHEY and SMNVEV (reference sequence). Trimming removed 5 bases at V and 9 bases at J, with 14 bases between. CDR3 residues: CASSPPGGREQFF. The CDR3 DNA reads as TGTGCCAGCAGTCCCCCAGGCGGGCGTGAGCAGTTCTTC.

CDR3 loop: CARGQDSYNEQFF. The DNA for the CDR3 is TGTGCCAGAGGACAGGACTCCTACAATGAGCAGTTCTTC. The chain employs TRBV7-9 and TRBJ2-1; 7 bases map to TRBD1. J lost 0 bases, V lost 9 bases, and 2 bases had no gene match. In germline, CDR1 is SEHNR, CDR2 FQNEAQ (reference sequence). This CDR3 region has 13 residues.

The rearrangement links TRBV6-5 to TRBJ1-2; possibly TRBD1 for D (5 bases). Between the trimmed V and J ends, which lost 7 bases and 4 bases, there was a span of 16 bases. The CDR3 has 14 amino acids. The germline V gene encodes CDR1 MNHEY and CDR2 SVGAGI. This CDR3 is CASKVQGGGYGYTF. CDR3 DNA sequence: TGTGCCAGCAAGGTCCAGGGTGGCGGCTATGGCTACACCTTC.

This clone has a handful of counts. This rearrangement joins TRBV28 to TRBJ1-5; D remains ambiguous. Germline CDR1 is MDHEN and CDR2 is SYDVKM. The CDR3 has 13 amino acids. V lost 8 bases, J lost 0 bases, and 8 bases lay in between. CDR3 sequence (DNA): TGTGCCAGCGGACTTTATAGCAATCAGCCCCAGCATTTT. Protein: CASGLYSNQPQHF.

The CDR3 nucleotides are TGCGCCAGCAGTGGTCTAGCGGGAGTCGATGAGCAGTTCTTC. Translated, it gives CASSGLAGVDEQFF. This chain joins TRBV10-2 and TRBJ2-1; TRBD2 agrees at 10 bases. After removal of 4 bases from V and 8 bases from J, the junction contained 5 bases not matched to a gene. The CDR3 extends over 14 amino acids. CDR1 WSHSY and CDR2 SAAADI come from the germline V gene.